The clone carrying this T cell receptor beta chain was seen only a few times. Sample-barcoded 5' priming and a J-beta primer mix drove a second PCR of roughly 7 to 11 cycles. TCRdb itself ran the 5' RACE reads through MiXCR, one entry per CDR3 protein. The sample has hundreds of thousands of distinct CDR3 sequences; more than 20% are singletons. CDR3 length equals 14 residues. Per germline, CDR1 LNHDA and CDR2 SQIVND (reference sequence). The V segment lost 11 bases and the J segment 5 bases; nucleotides outside the gene matches: 7. The entry originates in a study of blood T cells in healthy people across ages. Another study also made use of these data, one on T cells of mothers and their children. From that second work: Each child gave 2.5 million to 3.5 million TCR beta CDR3 reads (each mother, over 10 million).

The specimen was blood. The receptor was derived from a boy aged 5-17 years in good health. The V gene is TRBV19, the J gene TRBJ1-6, with 9 positions matching TRBD1. Written as DNA, the CDR3 is TGTGCCGGAGGAAGACAGGGGGATAATTCACCCCTCCACTTT. The encoded protein is CAGGRQGDNSPLHF.